This T cell receptor beta chain was recorded in a study of quantifying T cell responses using KT2 cells. Study-wide context: TCR alpha and beta constant-region primers primed reverse transcription of RNA.

V lost 6 bases, J lost 5 bases, and 4 bases stayed unmatched. Per the germline V gene, CDR1 is DFQATT and CDR2 is SNEGSKA (reference sequence). The CDR3 is 12 amino acids. Each cDNA got a UMI-containing oligo ligated at its 3' end. An equimolar mix of RC1.1 and RC1.2 primed the beta chain across TRBC1 and TRBC2. Each CDR3 protein gets one entry after TCRdb re-called the UMI-ligation and nested PCR reads with MiXCR. The data show some 48,000 distinct CDR3 sequences, roughly 10% seen once. Sequenced input: PBMCs spiked with cells of the T cell clone KT2. The origin of this receptor is a human donor. The V gene is TRBV20-1, the J gene TRBJ2-4; TRBD1 matches at 7 bases. CDR3 sequence reads: CSAGQRQNIQYF. Here the CDR3 DNA reads TGCAGTGCGGGACAGCGACAAAACATTCAGTACTTC.